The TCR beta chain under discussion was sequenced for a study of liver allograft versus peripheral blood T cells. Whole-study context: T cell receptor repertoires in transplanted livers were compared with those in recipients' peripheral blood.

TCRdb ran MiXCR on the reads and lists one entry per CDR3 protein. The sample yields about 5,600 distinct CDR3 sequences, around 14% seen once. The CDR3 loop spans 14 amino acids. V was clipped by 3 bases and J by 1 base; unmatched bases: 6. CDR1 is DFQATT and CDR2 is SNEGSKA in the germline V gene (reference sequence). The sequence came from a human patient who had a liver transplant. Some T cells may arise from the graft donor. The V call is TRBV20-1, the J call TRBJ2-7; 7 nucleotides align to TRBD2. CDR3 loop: CSASGSGGSYEQYF. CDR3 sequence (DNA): TGCAGTGCTAGTGGCTCGGGAGGTTCCTACGAGCAGTACTTC.